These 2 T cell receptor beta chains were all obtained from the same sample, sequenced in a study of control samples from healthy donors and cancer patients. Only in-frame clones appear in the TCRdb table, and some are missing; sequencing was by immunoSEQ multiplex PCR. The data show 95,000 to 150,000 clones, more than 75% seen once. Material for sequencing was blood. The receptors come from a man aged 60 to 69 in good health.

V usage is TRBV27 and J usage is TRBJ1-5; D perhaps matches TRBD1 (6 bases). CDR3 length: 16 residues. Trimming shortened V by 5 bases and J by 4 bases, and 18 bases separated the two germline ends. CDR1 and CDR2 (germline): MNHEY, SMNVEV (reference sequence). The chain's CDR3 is CASSPTWGRGNQPQHF. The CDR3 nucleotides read TGTGCCAGCAGTCCGACTTGGGGCAGGGGAAATCAGCCCCAGCATTTT.

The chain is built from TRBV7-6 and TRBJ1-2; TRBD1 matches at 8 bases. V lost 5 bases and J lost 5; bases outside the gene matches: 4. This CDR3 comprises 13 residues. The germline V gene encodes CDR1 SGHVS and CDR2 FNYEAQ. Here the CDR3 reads CASSHGQGYGYTF. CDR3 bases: TGTGCCAGCAGCCATGGACAGGGTTATGGCTACACCTTC. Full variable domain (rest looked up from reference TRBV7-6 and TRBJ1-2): GAGVSQSPRYKVTKRGQDVALRCDPISGHVSLYWYRQALGQGPEFLTYFNYEAQQDKSGLPNDRFSAERPEGSISTLTIQRTEQRDSAMYRCASSHGQGYGYTFGSGTRLTVV.